This T cell receptor (beta chain) was documented in a study of T cells in Graves' hyperthyroidism and ophthalmopathy. The CDR3 covers 16 residues. V shed 0 bases and J shed 3 bases, with 13 bases lying between them. CDR1 SGHNT and CDR2 YYREEE come from the germline V gene (reference sequence). The authors deemed Graves' hyperthyroidism stable absent ophthalmopathy progression within 18 months. Patients aged 18 to 65 had newly diagnosed hyperthyroidism lasting under 2 months. Diagnosis relied on clinical symptoms, serum thyroxine and TRAb, thyroid ultrasound and orbital computed tomography. From approximately 9.1 ml of fresh peripheral blood, PBMCs were isolated. TCR beta CDR3 regions were amplified from RNA transcripts. Carried out on the TCR CDR3, a first-round RT-PCR used the HTBI primer set. TCRdb reprocessed the multiplex PCR reads via MiXCR and lists one record per CDR3 protein. The sample contains about 620,000 distinct CDR3 sequences, around 16% of which appear only once.

V and J are TRBV5-4 and TRBJ2-1; D could derive from TRBD1 or TRBD2 (5 bases each). This TCR derives from a woman in her 30s with Graves' hyperthyroidism. Source material: blood. CDR3 loop: CASSLEPRDHYNEQFF. CDR3 DNA sequence: TGTGCCAGCAGCTTGGAGCCCCGGGACCACTACAATGAGCAGTTCTTC.